This T cell receptor (beta chain) was retrieved from a study of blood T cells in healthy people across ages. A sample-barcoded 5' primer and a J-beta primer mix were used in a second PCR of roughly 6 to 12 cycles. TCRdb fed the 5' RACE reads into MiXCR, producing one record per CDR3 protein. The table has around 800,000 distinct CDR3 sequences, about a quarter seen once; the top ten hold 2.5% to 3.5%. The V gene lost 6 bases and the J gene lost 3 bases, with 18 bases spanning the gap. The CDR3 contains 15 residues. The data were also submitted as part of a second study, on T cells of mothers and their children. That paper adds: cDNA was synthesized from all extracted RNA at approximately 1.5 ug per reaction.

V and J are TRBV12-3 or TRBV12-4 and TRBJ2-7, with D possibly TRBD1 on 6 matching bases. The clonotype originates from a boy aged 5-17 years in good health. Sequencing used blood. The CDR3 region has the DNA TGTGCCAGCAGCCGTGGGTCCGGACAGATCTACGAGCAGTACTTC. It yields the protein CASSRGSGQIYEQYF.